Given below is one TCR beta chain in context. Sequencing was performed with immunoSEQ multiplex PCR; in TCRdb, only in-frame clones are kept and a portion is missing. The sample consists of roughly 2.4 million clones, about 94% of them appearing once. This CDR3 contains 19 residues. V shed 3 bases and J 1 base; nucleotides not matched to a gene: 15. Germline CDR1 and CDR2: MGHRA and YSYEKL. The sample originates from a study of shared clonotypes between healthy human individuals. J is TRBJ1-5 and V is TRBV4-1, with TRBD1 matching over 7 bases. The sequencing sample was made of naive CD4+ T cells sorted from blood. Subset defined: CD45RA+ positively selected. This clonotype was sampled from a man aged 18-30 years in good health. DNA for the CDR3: TGCGCCAGCAGCCAGTCACCGGGACAGTCCCGTCTAAGCAATCAGCCCCAGCATTTT. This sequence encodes CASSQSPGQSRLSNQPQHF.